This T cell receptor (beta chain) is drawn from a study of radiotherapy plus CTLA-4 blockade in lung cancer. As for the study in general: Among enrolled patients, over 15% responded and about 30% achieved disease control. Study outcomes and limitations: In blood, tumor-derived TCR clones expanded after radiotherapy plus ipilimumab. Among reported predictors of response, early blood T cell clone dynamics with interferon-beta performed best.

The CDR3 spans 14 residues. Between the trimmed V and J ends, which lost 0 bases and 5 bases, there was a span of 10 bases. Germline V gene lookup returns CDR1 LGHNA and CDR2 YNFKEQ. Patients in the study, people with chemo-refractory metastatic non-small-cell lung cancer, received focal radiation plus ipilimumab CTLA-4 blockade. Assay: immunoSEQ multiplex PCR; the TCRdb copy retains only in-frame clones and omits some. The repertoire holds 81,000 or so clones, with 78% as singletons. Note on this clone: Antigen unknown.

The chain carries TRBV4-2 and TRBJ2-5; D is possibly TRBD2 (5 bases). The sequence came from a human donor with non-small cell lung cancer whose response to radiotherapy plus ipilimumab could not be evaluated. Some clones in this sample may be carry-over from other donors' samples. Here the sequenced sample was peripheral blood, taken from a patient treated with radiotherapy plus ipilimumab. The CDR3: CASSQELREETQYF. As DNA, the CDR3 is TGTGCCAGCAGCCAAGAGTTGAGGGAGGAGACCCAGTACTTC.